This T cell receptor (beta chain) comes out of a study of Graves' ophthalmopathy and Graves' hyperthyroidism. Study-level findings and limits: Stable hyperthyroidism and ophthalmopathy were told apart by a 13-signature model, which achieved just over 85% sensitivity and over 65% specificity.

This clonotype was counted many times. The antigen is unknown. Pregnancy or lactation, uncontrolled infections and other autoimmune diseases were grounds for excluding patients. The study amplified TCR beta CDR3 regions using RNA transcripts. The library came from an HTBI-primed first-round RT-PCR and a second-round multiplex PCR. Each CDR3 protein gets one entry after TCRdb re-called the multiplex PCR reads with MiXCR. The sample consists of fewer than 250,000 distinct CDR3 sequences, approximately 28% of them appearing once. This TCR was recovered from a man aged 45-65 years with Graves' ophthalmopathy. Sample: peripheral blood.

Written as DNA, the CDR3 is TGTGCCACCAGCAGAGGACAGGGGGAGACCCAGTACTTC. It translates to CATSRGQGETQYF. The J gene is TRBJ2-5, the V gene TRBV15; 8 bases match TRBD1. From germline, CDR1 is LNHNV and CDR2 YYDKDF (reference sequence). With V trimmed by 1 base and J by 5 bases, 0 bases remained unmatched. The CDR3 is 13 residues long.